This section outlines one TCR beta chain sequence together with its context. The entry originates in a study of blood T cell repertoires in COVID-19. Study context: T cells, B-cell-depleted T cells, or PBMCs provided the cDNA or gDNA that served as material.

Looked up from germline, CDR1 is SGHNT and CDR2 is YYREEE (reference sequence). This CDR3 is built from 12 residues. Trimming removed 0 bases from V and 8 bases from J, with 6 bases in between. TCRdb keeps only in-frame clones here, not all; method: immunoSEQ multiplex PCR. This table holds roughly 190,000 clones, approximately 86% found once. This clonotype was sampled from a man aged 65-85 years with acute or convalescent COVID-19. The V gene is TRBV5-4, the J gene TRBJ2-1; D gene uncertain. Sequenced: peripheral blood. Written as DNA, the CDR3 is TGTGCCAGCAGCTTGGCCAGGTATGAGCAGTTCTTC. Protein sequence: CASSLARYEQFF.